This T cell receptor (beta chain) was found in a study of PD-1 blockade in classical Hodgkin lymphoma. Time point indicated: cycle 4 day 1 (C4D1), after about 6 weeks of nivolumab. Every patient relapsed after autologous stem cell transplantation, and brentuximab vedotin exposure varied. Best responses fell into complete response, partial response or progressive disease. Clones were read by immunoSEQ multiplex PCR, and TCRdb kept only the in-frame ones, dropping some. In the table there are approximately 21,000 clones, around 85% of which are singletons. A note on this clone: No antigen is known for it.

Study observations and caveats: Lower baseline TCR diversity was reported for newly diagnosed patients than for healthy donors. Whatever underlies the repertoire differences (possibly disease activity or prior therapy) remains undefined. CD4+ TCR diversity rose significantly by C4D1, and CD8+ TCR diversity did not.

The TCR comes from a human donor with classical Hodgkin lymphoma. Source: peripheral blood mononuclear cells (PBMCs), taken before the fourth cycle of nivolumab.

CDR3 protein: CASSPRGTGGVYTEAFF. Written as DNA, the CDR3 is TGTGCCAGCTCACCACGGGGGACAGGGGGCGTATACACTGAAGCTTTCTTT. The rearrangement uses TRBV18 and TRBJ1-1; TRBD1 matches 12 bases. The CDR3 is made up of 17 amino acids. Germline loops: CDR1 KGHSH, CDR2 LQKENI. The junction had 6 bases not matched to a gene; V was cut back by 1 base and J by 3 bases.